This entry features one T cell receptor (beta chain) sequence. The antigen remains unidentified. This record comes from a study of T cell clones after liver transplantation. Overall study: Three of eight recipients were HCV-positive; others had non-autoimmune, non-viral indications.

TCRbeta sequences of proliferating CFSE-low MLR cells were labeled alloreactive. Germline V gene lookup returns CDR1 SGHTS and CDR2 YDEGEE. The CDR3 covers 17 residues. After removal of 3 bases from V and 2 bases from J, the junction contained 10 bases not matched to a gene. Study-level points and caveats: Low donor cell numbers restricted donor-reactive repertoire measurement in a couple of subjects.

Produced via immunoSEQ multiplex PCR; TCRdb's table is partial and in-frame only. This table holds some 650 clones, under 55% found once. The receptor's source is a human patient who received a liver transplant. Some of the T cells may derive from the graft donor. This chain links TRBV5-8 with TRBJ1-5, with 8 bases lining up with TRBD1. Sequencing was carried out using CD4+ T cells from cultured PBMCs. The CDR3 sequence: CASSWRVDRVGNQPQHF. DNA for the CDR3: TGTGCCAGCAGCTGGAGGGTGGACAGGGTTGGCAATCAGCCCCAGCATTTT.